Listed below are T cell receptor beta chains from one sample, sequenced in a study of Graves' ophthalmopathy and Graves' hyperthyroidism. TCRdb passed the multiplex PCR reads through MiXCR, listing each CDR3 protein once. The table includes more than 300,000 distinct CDR3 sequences, approximately 15% detected once. The sample was peripheral blood. These receptors all come from a young woman with stable Graves' hyperthyroidism. The CDR3 runs from the conserved cysteine through the conserved F or W. D genes are given only for firm matches. Part of the rows lack a size; the others show once, few, many or a class for expanded clones.

D gene	clone size	V gene	J gene	CDR3 protein	CDR3 DNA
-	many	TRBV6-6	TRBJ1-6	CASSYANNSPLHF	TGTGCCAGCAGTTACGCGAATAATTCACCCCTCCACTTT
TRBD2	-	TRBV27	TRBJ2-5	CASSNAGLALQETQYF	TGTGCCAGCAGCAACGCGGGACTAGCGTTGCAAGAGACCCAGTACTTC
-	many	TRBV3-1	TRBJ2-5	CADGHDRSRETQYF	TGTGCCGATGGGCACGACAGGTCGAGAGAGACCCAGTACTTC
TRBD1	many	TRBV12-3/TRBV12-4	TRBJ1-1	CASRRTGTITEAFF	TGTGCCAGCAGAAGGACAGGGACTATTACTGAAGCTTTCTTT
-	-	TRBV28	TRBJ1-1	CASTPMASGNTEAFF	TGTGCCAGCACTCCCATGGCGAGCGGGAACACTGAAGCTTTCTTT
-	-	TRBV4-1	TRBJ1-6	CASSQYPVGAFYSPLHF	TGCGCCAGCAGCCAATACCCGGTGGGAGCCTTCTATTCACCCCTCCACTTT
TRBD1	many	TRBV11-2	TRBJ1-5	CASSHRDRGPNSNQPQHF	TGTGCCAGCAGCCACCGGGACAGGGGCCCCAATAGCAATCAGCCCCAGCATTTT
-	many	TRBV19	TRBJ2-3	CASSTRGRTDTQYF	TGTGCCAGTAGTACCAGGGGCCGCACAGATACGCAGTATTTT
TRBD2	few	TRBV20-1	TRBJ2-5	CSVNPGAGDETQYF	TGCAGTGTCAACCCTGGGGCGGGAGACGAGACCCAGTACTTC
-	many	TRBV3-1	TRBJ1-2	CASSHTDGYTF	TGTGCCAGCAGCCACACAGATGGCTACACCTTC
-	many	TRBV6-5	TRBJ1-1	CASSYRGDLTNTEAFF	TGTGCCAGCAGTTATCGAGGGGACCTAACCAACACTGAAGCTTTCTTT
-	many	TRBV12-3/TRBV12-4	TRBJ1-1	CASSYEAGEAFF	TGTGCCAGCAGTTACGAGGCAGGGGAAGCTTTCTTT
-	many	TRBV25-1	TRBJ2-5	CASSEYLGTQYF	TGTGCCAGCAGTGAATACTTGGGGACCCAGTACTTC
-	few	TRBV7-2	TRBJ2-2	CASSILRVTGELFF	TGTGCCAGCAGCATATTAAGGGTCACCGGGGAGCTGTTTTTT
-	many	TRBV20-1	TRBJ1-2	CSARDPGYYGYTF	TGCAGTGCTAGAGATCCGGGTTACTATGGCTACACCTTC
-	-	TRBV6-1	TRBJ2-7	CASSEERAGGYEQYF	TGTGCCAGCAGTGAAGAACGGGCAGGCGGCTACGAGCAGTACTTC
-	many	TRBV7-2	TRBJ1-3	CASSFDGGGGNTIYF	TGTGCCAGCAGCTTTGACGGGGGGGGTGGAAACACCATATATTTT
TRBD1	many	TRBV6-5	TRBJ1-2	CASSYRGQGAAGYTF	TGTGCCAGCAGTTACCGAGGACAGGGGGCTGCTGGCTACACCTTC
TRBD1	many	TRBV2	TRBJ1-2	CASSEASPGPGQGRNGYTF	TGTGCCAGCAGTGAAGCCAGTCCGGGACCGGGACAGGGGAGAAATGGCTACACCTTC
-	many	TRBV12-3/TRBV12-4	TRBJ1-2	CASTTTSSYGYTF	TGTGCCAGCACCACGACTTCTAGCTATGGCTACACCTTC
TRBD1	-	TRBV5-6	TRBJ2-7	CASRSPGQGYYEQYF	TGTGCCAGCAGAAGTCCGGGACAGGGATACTACGAGCAGTACTTC
-	-	TRBV11-2	TRBJ2-2	CASSARGVRQNTGELFF	TGTGCCAGCAGCGCAAGAGGGGTCAGGCAGAACACCGGGGAGCTGTTTTTT
-	many	TRBV20-1	TRBJ1-6	CSATGNPLTNSPLHF	TGCAGTGCTACAGGGAACCCTCTTACTAATTCACCCCTCCACTTT
-	many	TRBV2	TRBJ1-5	CASSENRRPGEKYGPQHF	TGTGCCAGCAGTGAAAACCGGCGTCCGGGGGAGAAGTATGGGCCCCAGCATTTT
-	-	TRBV27	TRBJ2-2	CASSLTSGELFF	TGTGCCAGCAGTTTAACGTCCGGGGAGCTGTTTTTT
TRBD1	few	TRBV29-1	TRBJ1-2	CSGQGSNYGYTF	TGCAGCGGACAGGGGTCTAACTATGGCTACACCTTC
-	many	TRBV19	TRBJ1-2	CATNPEWDSYGYTF	TGTGCCACCAACCCAGAATGGGATTCCTATGGCTACACCTTC
-	many	TRBV6-1	TRBJ2-7	CASSARQALTYEQYF	TGTGCCAGCAGTGCTCGACAGGCGCTTACCTACGAGCAGTACTTC
-	many	TRBV2	TRBJ1-6	CASSRDSPLHF	TGTGCCAGCAGTCGGGATTCACCCCTCCACTTT
-	many	TRBV20-1	TRBJ1-5	CSAKASVYSNQPQHF	TGCAGTGCTAAGGCGTCGGTTTATAGCAATCAGCCCCAGCATTTT
-	many	TRBV12-3/TRBV12-4	TRBJ2-7	CASSFTLGVAYEQYF	TGTGCCAGCAGTTTTACTCTCGGAGTTGCCTACGAGCAGTACTTC
-	-	TRBV4-1	TRBJ2-7	CASSQDAAIKAYEQYF	TGCGCCAGCAGCCAAGATGCAGCCATTAAGGCGTACGAGCAGTACTTC
TRBD1	many	TRBV15	TRBJ1-6	CATSRVVPGGISPLHF	TGTGCCACCAGCAGAGTTGTCCCAGGGGGGATCTCACCCCTCCACTTT
TRBD1	many	TRBV7-9	TRBJ1-2	CASSRWDRDYGYTF	TGTGCCAGCAGCCGCTGGGACAGGGACTATGGCTACACCTTC